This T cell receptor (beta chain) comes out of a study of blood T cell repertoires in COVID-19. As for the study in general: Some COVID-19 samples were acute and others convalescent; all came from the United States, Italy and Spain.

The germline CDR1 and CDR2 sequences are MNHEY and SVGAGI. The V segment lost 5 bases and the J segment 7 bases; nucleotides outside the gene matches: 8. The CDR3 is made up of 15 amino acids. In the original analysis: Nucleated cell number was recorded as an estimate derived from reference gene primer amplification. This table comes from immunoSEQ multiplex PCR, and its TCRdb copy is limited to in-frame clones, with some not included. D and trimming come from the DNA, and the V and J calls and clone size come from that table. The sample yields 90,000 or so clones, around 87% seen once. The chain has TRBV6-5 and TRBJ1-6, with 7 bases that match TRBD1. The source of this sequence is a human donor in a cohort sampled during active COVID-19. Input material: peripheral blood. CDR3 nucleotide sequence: TGTGCCAGCAGTCCCGCGGTAGGGGGCAATTCACCCCTCCACTTT. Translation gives CASSPAVGGNSPLHF.